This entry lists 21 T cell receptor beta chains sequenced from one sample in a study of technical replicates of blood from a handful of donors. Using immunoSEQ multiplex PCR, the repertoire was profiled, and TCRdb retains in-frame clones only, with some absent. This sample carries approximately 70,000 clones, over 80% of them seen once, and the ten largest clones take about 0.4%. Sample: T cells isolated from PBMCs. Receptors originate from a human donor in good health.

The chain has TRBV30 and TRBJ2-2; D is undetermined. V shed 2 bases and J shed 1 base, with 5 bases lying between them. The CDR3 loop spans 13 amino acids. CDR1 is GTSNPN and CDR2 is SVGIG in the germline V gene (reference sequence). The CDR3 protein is CAWSSGNTGELFF. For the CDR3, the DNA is TGTGCCTGGAGTTCCGGGAACACCGGGGAGCTGTTTTTT.

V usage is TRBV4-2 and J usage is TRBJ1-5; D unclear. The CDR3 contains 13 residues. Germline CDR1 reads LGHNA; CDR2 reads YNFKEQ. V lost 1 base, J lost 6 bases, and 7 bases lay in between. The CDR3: CASSQVRGQPQHF. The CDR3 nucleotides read TGTGCCAGCAGCCAAGTGCGGGGTCAGCCCCAGCATTTT.

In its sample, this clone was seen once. Here the CDR3 reads CASITGQGNTEAFF. For the CDR3, the DNA is TGTGCCAGCATCACCGGACAGGGGAACACTGAAGCTTTCTTT. This chain connects TRBV6-5 to TRBJ1-1, with TRBD1 identical over 8 bases. The CDR3 has 14 residues. Trimming removed 7 bases from V and 1 base from J; junction bases left unmatched: 5. The germline V gene has CDR1 MNHEY and CDR2 SVGAGI.

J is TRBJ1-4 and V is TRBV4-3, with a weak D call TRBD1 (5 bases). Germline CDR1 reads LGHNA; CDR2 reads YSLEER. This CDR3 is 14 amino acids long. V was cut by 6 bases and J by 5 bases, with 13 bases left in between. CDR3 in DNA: TGCGCCAGCAGTCAGGGTATTAGGAATGAAAAACTGTTTTTT. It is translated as CASSQGIRNEKLFF.

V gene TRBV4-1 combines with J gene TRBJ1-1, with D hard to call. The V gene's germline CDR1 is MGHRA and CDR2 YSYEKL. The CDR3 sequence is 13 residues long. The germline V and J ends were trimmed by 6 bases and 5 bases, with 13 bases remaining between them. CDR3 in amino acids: CASRVTRGTEAFF. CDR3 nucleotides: TGCGCCAGCAGGGTCACCCGAGGTACTGAAGCTTTCTTT.

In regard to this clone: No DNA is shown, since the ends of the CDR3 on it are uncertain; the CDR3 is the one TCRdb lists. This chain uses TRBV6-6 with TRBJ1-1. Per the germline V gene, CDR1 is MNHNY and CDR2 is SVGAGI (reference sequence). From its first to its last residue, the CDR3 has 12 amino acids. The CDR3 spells CASSSSGTEAFF.

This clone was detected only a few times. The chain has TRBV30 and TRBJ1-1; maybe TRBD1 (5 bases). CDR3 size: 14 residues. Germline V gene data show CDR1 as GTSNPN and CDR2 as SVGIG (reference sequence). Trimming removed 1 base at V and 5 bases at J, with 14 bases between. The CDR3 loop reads CAWSGTSQGTEAFF. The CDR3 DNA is TGTGCCTGGAGTGGCACGTCTCAGGGAACTGAAGCTTTCTTT.

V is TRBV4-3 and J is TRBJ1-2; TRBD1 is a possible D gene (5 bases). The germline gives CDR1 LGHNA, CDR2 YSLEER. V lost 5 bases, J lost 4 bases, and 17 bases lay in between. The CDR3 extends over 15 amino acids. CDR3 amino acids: CASSSRDPRGYGYTF. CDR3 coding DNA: TGCGCCAGCAGCTCCCGGGACCCGCGGGGCTATGGCTACACCTTC.

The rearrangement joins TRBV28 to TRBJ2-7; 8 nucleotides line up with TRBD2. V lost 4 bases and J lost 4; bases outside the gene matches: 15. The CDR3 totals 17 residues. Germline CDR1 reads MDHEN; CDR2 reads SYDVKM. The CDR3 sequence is CASSSQVRAGGRYEQYF. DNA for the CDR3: TGTGCCAGCAGTTCACAAGTAAGGGCGGGAGGAAGGTACGAGCAGTACTTC.

CDR3 DNA sequence: TGTGCCAGCAGCCAACGACAGGGGCAACAGTACTTC. Encoded protein: CASSQRQGQQYF. The chain has TRBV7-2 and TRBJ2-7; TRBD1 agrees at 8 bases. The CDR3 loop spans 12 amino acids. Germline V gives CDR1 SGHTA, CDR2 FQGNSA. J was trimmed by 10 bases and V by 5 bases; bases with no gene match: 7. Full variable domain (outside the CDR3, taken from reference TRBV7-2 and TRBJ2-7): GAGVSQSPSNKVTEKGKDVELRCDPISGHTALYWYRQSLGQGLEFLIYFQGNSAPDKSGLPSDRFSAERTGGSVSTLTIQRTQQEDSAVYLCASSQRQGQQYFGPGTRLTVT.

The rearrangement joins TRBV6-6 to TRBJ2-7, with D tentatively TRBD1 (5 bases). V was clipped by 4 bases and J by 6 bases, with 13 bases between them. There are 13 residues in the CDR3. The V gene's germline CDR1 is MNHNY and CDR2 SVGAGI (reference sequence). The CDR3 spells CASSLGAQGEQYF. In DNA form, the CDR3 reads TGTGCCAGCAGTTTAGGGGCTCAGGGCGAGCAGTACTTC.

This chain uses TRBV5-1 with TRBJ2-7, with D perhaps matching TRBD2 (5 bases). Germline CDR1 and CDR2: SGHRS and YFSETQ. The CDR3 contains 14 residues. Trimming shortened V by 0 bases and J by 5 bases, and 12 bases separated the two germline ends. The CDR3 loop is CASSLAPQTNEQYF. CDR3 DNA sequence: TGCGCCAGCAGCTTGGCCCCCCAGACTAACGAGCAGTACTTC.

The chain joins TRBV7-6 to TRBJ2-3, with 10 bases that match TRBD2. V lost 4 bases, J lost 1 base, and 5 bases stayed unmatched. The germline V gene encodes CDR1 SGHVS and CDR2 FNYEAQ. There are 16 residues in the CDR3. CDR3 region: CASSSLAGGGTDTQYF. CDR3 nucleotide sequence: TGTGCCAGCAGCTCCTTAGCGGGAGGAGGCACAGATACGCAGTATTTT.

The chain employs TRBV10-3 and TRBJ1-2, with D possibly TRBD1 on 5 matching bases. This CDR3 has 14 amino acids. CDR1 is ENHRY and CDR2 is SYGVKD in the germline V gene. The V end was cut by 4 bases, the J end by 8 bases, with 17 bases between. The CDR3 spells CAISGGGGASGYTF. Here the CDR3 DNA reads TGTGCCATCAGTGGGGGCGGAGGGGCAAGCGGCTACACCTTC.

CDR3 loop: CASSRTLNTGELFF. The CDR3 DNA reads TGTGCCAGCAGCCGGACTCTGAACACCGGGGAGCTGTTTTTT. The rearrangement links TRBV7-3 to TRBJ2-2, with a possible D match to TRBD2 (5 bases). Germline lookup yields CDR1 SGHTA and CDR2 FQGTGA. CDR3 length equals 14 residues. The V gene lost 5 bases and the J gene lost 1 base, with 8 bases spanning the gap.

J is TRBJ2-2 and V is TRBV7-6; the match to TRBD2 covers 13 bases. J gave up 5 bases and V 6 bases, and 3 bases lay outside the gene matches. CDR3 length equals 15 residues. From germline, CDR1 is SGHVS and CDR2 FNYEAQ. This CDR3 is CASSRTSGSTGELFF. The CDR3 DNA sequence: TGTGCCAGCAGTAGGACTAGCGGGAGTACCGGGGAGCTGTTTTTT.

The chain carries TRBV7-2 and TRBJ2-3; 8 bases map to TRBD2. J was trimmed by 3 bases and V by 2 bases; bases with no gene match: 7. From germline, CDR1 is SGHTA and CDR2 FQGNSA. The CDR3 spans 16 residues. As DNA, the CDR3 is TGTGCCAGCAGCTTAATTCATAGCGGGATGACAGATACGCAGTATTTT. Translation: CASSLIHSGMTDTQYF.

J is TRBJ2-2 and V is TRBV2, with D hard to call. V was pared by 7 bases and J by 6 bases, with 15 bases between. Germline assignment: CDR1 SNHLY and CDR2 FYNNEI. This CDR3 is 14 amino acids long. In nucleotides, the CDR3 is TGTGCCAGCAAGACGCGCCAGGCATCCGGGGAGCTGTTTTTT. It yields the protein CASKTRQASGELFF.

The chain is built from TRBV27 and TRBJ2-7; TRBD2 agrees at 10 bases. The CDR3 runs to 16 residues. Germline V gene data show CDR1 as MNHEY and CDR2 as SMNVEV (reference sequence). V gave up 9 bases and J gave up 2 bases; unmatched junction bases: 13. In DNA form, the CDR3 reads TGTGCCAGGGACTCGCGGGTCCTAGCGGGAGCCTACGAGCAGTACTTC. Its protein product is CARDSRVLAGAYEQYF.

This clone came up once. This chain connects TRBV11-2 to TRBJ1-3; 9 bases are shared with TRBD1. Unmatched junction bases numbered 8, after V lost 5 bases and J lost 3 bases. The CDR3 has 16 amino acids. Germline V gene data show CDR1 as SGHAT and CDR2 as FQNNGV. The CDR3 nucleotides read TGTGCCAGCAGCGTGAAACAGGGGGCAAGTGGAAACACCATATATTTT. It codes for CASSVKQGASGNTIYF. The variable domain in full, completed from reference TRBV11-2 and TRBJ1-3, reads EAGVAQSPRYKIIEKRQSVAFWCNPISGHATLYWYQQILGQGPKLLIQFQNNGVVDDSQLPKDRFSAERLKGVDSTLKIQPAKLEDSAVYLCASSVKQGASGNTIYFGEGSWLTVV.

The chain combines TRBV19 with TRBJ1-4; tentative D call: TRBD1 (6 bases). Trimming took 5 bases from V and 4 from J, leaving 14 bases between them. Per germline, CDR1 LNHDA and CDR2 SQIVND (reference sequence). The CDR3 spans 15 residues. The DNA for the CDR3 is TGTGCCAGTAGTTTTACAGGGAGACTTAATGAAAAACTGTTTTTT. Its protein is CASSFTGRLNEKLFF.